The rows below give T cell receptor beta chains drawn from one sample of a study of blood T cell repertoires in COVID-19. Libraries were prepared by immunoSEQ multiplex PCR; TCRdb keeps only in-frame clonotypes and omits some of them. The sample includes about 280,000 clones, roughly 85% seen only once; the top ten take 2% to 3%. Material for sequencing was PBMCs or T cells enriched from blood (not recorded which). These receptors were collected from a woman aged 50 to 60 who had recovered from COVID-19. Both conserved end residues are part of each CDR3. The D gene is left open where the match is weak. Clone size, where shown, is once, few, many, or a class for clones that have expanded.

V gene	J gene	D gene	clone size	CDR3 protein	CDR3 DNA
TRBV5-4	TRBJ2-5	-	-	CASRNQAKSQETQYF	TGTGCCAGTCGAAACCAAGCGAAATCCCAAGAGACCCAGTACTTC
TRBV19	TRBJ1-3	-	-	CASSMGRGTGNTIYF	TGTGCCAGTAGTATGGGCAGGGGTACTGGAAACACCATATATTTT
TRBV11-3	TRBJ2-1	TRBD2	-	CASSASGGEIGEQFF	TGTGCCAGCAGCGCTAGCGGGGGGGAGATCGGAGAGCAGTTCTTC
TRBV19	TRBJ2-7	TRBD2	-	CASSSSGSDEQYF	TGTGCCAGTAGTAGTAGCGGGAGCGACGAGCAGTACTTC
TRBV7-2	TRBJ1-2	-	few	CASTLERTYYGYTF	TGTGCCAGCACCCTAGAACGCACCTACTATGGCTACACCTTC
TRBV11-2	TRBJ1-2	-	-	CASSQGLANGYTF	TGTGCCAGCAGCCAGGGATTGGCAAATGGCTACACCTTC
TRBV18	TRBJ1-2	-	-	CASSPAGTRNGYTF	TGTGCCAGCTCACCTGCCGGGACTCGGAATGGCTACACCTTC
TRBV6-2/TRBV6-3	TRBJ2-1	TRBD2	-	CASSYMGLAGDFPNEQFF	TGTGCCAGCAGTTACATGGGACTAGCGGGAGATTTCCCCAATGAGCAGTTCTTC
TRBV28	TRBJ1-5	TRBD1	-	CASTKRTGSDQPQHF	TGTGCCAGCACTAAACGGACAGGGTCAGATCAGCCCCAGCATTTT
TRBV28	TRBJ1-2	-	-	CASSKNRAGVLGYTF	TGTGCCAGCAGTAAAAACAGGGCAGGTGTACTAGGCTACACCTTC
TRBV7-2	TRBJ1-3	-	-	CASSLATGPGNTIYF	TGTGCCAGCAGCTTAGCCACAGGGCCTGGAAACACCATATATTTT
TRBV19	TRBJ2-7	TRBD1	-	CASSLHAGTGAFSYEQYF	TGTGCCAGTAGTTTGCATGCCGGGACAGGGGCCTTCTCCTACGAGCAGTACTTC
TRBV2	TRBJ1-3	-	-	CASSDNFSGNTIYF	TGTGCCAGCAGTGATAACTTCTCTGGAAACACCATATATTTT
TRBV7-8	TRBJ2-2	-	-	CASSLAVPVTENTGELFF	TGTGCCAGCAGCTTAGCGGTTCCCGTGACAGAGAACACCGGGGAGCTGTTTTTT
TRBV7-2	TRBJ2-7	-	-	CASSLRSGFTYEQYF	TGTGCCAGCAGCTTACGATCCGGGTTTACCTACGAGCAGTACTTC
TRBV19	TRBJ2-1	-	-	CASSHLQDVTYNEQFF	TGTGCCAGTAGCCACCTACAGGATGTGACCTACAATGAGCAGTTCTTC
TRBV6-2/TRBV6-3	TRBJ2-1	TRBD2	-	CASSSLAGPHYNEQFF	TGTGCCAGCAGTTCACTAGCGGGACCACACTACAATGAGCAGTTCTTC
TRBV6-2/TRBV6-3	TRBJ2-7	TRBD2	-	CASSYSLLAGVSSYEQYF	TGTGCCAGCAGTTACTCGCTACTAGCGGGGGTATCCTCCTACGAGCAGTACTTC
TRBV29-1	TRBJ1-1	-	once	CSVAGTGLYTEAFF	TGCAGCGTCGCAGGAACAGGGTTGTACACTGAAGCTTTCTTT
TRBV7-5	TRBJ2-3	-	-	CARSTGLAGGPTDTQYF	TGTGCCAGAAGCACGGGACTAGCGGGAGGGCCCACAGATACGCAGTATTTT
TRBV6-6	TRBJ1-5	-	-	CASSPETQGFSNQPQHF	TGTGCCAGCAGTCCCGAGACTCAGGGATTCTCCAATCAGCCCCAGCATTTT
TRBV4-3	TRBJ1-2	-	-	CASSHSSIPHGYGYTF	TGCGCCAGCAGCCACTCGAGCATTCCCCACGGCTATGGCTACACCTTC
TRBV5-6	TRBJ2-1	TRBD2	-	CASSRLAGGPNEQFF	TGTGCCAGCAGCCGACTAGCGGGGGGGCCGAATGAGCAGTTCTTC
TRBV3-1/TRBV3-2	TRBJ1-6	TRBD1	-	CASSQDRGTGYDSPLHF	TGTGCCAGCAGTCAAGACCGCGGGACAGGGTATGATTCACCCCTCCACTTT
TRBV7-8	TRBJ1-2	-	few	CASSPAGEYGYTF	TGTGCCAGCAGCCCCGCAGGGGAGTATGGCTACACCTTC
TRBV6-5	TRBJ2-7	-	-	CASSYNGHSVYEQYF	TGTGCCAGCAGTTACAACGGACATTCTGTGTACGAGCAGTACTTC
TRBV3-1/TRBV3-2	TRBJ2-5	TRBD2	-	CASSHSGVSKKTQYF	TGTGCCAGCAGCCATAGCGGGGTATCGAAAAAGACCCAGTACTTC
TRBV30	TRBJ1-6	-	few	CAWSTPRHFNNSPLHF	TGTGCCTGGAGTACGCCAAGACACTTCAATAATTCACCCCTCCACTTT
TRBV6-6	TRBJ1-2	TRBD1	-	CASSYGQAGMGYTF	TGTGCCAGCAGTTACGGACAGGCCGGAATGGGCTACACCTTC
TRBV12-3/TRBV12-4	TRBJ1-5	-	-	CASSLGLFQPQHF	TGTGCCAGCAGTTTGGGCCTGTTCCAGCCCCAGCATTTT
TRBV5-1	TRBJ2-3	-	-	CASSPESGDTQYF	TGCGCCAGCAGCCCCGAATCAGGGGATACGCAGTATTTT
TRBV2	TRBJ1-2	-	-	CASSETGTNYGYTF	TGTGCCAGCAGTGAAACAGGGACCAACTATGGCTACACCTTC
TRBV6-6	TRBJ2-7	TRBD2	-	CASRRLAESYEQYF	TGTGCCAGCAGAAGACTAGCGGAATCCTACGAGCAGTACTTC
TRBV19	TRBJ1-1	-	once	CASSIVSQGNTEAFF	TGTGCCAGTAGTATAGTCTCTCAGGGGAACACTGAAGCTTTCTTT
TRBV11-3	TRBJ1-2	-	-	CASSRSGDGDGYTF	TGTGCCAGCAGCCGGTCGGGGGACGGGGATGGCTACACCTTC
TRBV2	TRBJ1-2	TRBD1	-	CASSVLQGGGYTF	TGTGCCAGCAGTGTTTTACAGGGGGGTGGCTACACCTTC
TRBV9	TRBJ2-7	TRBD1	-	CASSDGTGVDEQYF	TGTGCCAGCAGTGACGGGACAGGGGTGGACGAGCAGTACTTC
TRBV3-1/TRBV3-2	TRBJ1-4	TRBD1	-	CASSQDGRGRTNEKLFF	TGTGCCAGCAGCCAAGACGGCAGGGGGCGGACTAATGAAAAACTGTTTTTT
TRBV18	TRBJ1-5	-	-	CASSPLGANQPQHF	TGTGCCAGCTCACCGTTAGGGGCCAATCAGCCCCAGCATTTT
TRBV5-6	TRBJ2-7	-	-	CASSLTGDTYEQYF	TGTGCCAGCAGCTTGACAGGAGACACCTACGAGCAGTACTTC
TRBV3-1/TRBV3-2	TRBJ2-7	-	-	CASSNGVVTYEQYF	TGTGCCAGCAGCAACGGGGTTGTCACCTACGAGCAGTACTTC
TRBV29-1	TRBJ2-1	TRBD1	-	CSVEGDRGNEQFF	TGCAGCGTTGAAGGAGACAGGGGAAATGAGCAGTTCTTC
TRBV28	TRBJ1-2	-	-	CAASQGPYGYTF	TGTGCCGCTTCACAGGGCCCCTATGGCTACACCTTC
TRBV28	TRBJ2-3	-	-	CASSLGLNTDTQYF	TGTGCCAGCAGTTTAGGGCTCAACACAGATACGCAGTATTTT
TRBV9	TRBJ1-1	-	-	CASSPNTMNTEAFF	TGTGCCAGCAGCCCGAACACCATGAACACTGAAGCTTTCTTT
TRBV2	TRBJ1-5	-	once	CASSLVGRDGPQHF	TGTGCCAGCAGCCTGGTGGGCAGGGATGGGCCCCAGCATTTT
TRBV10-2	TRBJ1-1	-	few	CASSRSRGNTEAFF	TGCGCCAGCAGTCGTTCCAGGGGGAACACTGAAGCTTTCTTT
TRBV6-1	TRBJ1-6	-	-	CASSVRSSYNSPLHF	TGTGCCAGCAGTGTGAGAAGTTCCTATAATTCACCCCTCCACTTT
TRBV21-1	TRBJ1-1	-	-	CASTTPGQGAYTEAFF	TGTGCCAGCACCACGCCGGGACAGGGGGCTTACACTGAAGCTTTCTTT
TRBV30	TRBJ2-7	TRBD2	-	CAWSNGRAFSYEQYF	TGTGCCTGGAGTAACGGGAGGGCCTTTTCCTACGAGCAGTACTTC
TRBV6-5	TRBJ1-5	-	few	CASKLVRGSNQPQHF	TGTGCCAGCAAACTGGTACGGGGTAGCAATCAGCCCCAGCATTTT
TRBV4-3	TRBJ2-3	TRBD2	-	CASSQEPSGSPDTQYF	TGCGCCAGCAGCCAAGAGCCTAGCGGGAGCCCAGATACGCAGTATTTT
TRBV5-6	TRBJ2-5	TRBD2	-	CASSLVGSGRETQYF	TGTGCCAGCAGCTTGGTCGGTAGCGGGAGAGAGACCCAGTACTTC
TRBV10-1	TRBJ1-6	-	few	CASSRHRNDSPLHF	TGCGCCAGCAGTCGACACAGGAATGATTCACCCCTCCACTTT
TRBV5-6	TRBJ1-4	-	few	CASSLSQGSTNEKLFF	TGTGCCAGCAGCTTAAGCCAGGGATCAACTAATGAAAAACTGTTTTTT